These 18 T cell receptor beta chains originate from one sample sequenced in a study of metastatic and nonmetastatic thyroid tumors. TCRdb re-analyzed the PCR reads using MiXCR. The sample lists around 20,000 clones, roughly 9.7% seen once, with 25% to 35% in the top ten. Patients underwent thyroid surgery, and none had received any treatment before it. The sample comprised blood. Every receptor here comes from a female donor with papillary thyroid cancer or a benign thyroid nodule (not recorded which). Some clones in this sample may be carry-over from other donors' samples.

The table lists this clone with many counts. The chain has TRBV20-1 and TRBJ2-2; 9 bases are shared with TRBD1. V was clipped by 3 bases and J by 5 bases; unmatched bases: 4. Germline V gene sequence: CDR1 DFQATT, CDR2 SNEGSKA (reference sequence). This CDR3 region has 14 residues. In DNA, the CDR3 is TGCAGTGCTAGGACAGGGGGGGAAACCGGGGAGCTGTTTTTT. Translated: CSARTGGETGELFF.

This clone was recorded a few times. Other DNA sequences in the same sample also yield this CDR3. The chain has TRBV20-1 and TRBJ2-3; TRBD2 matches at 8 bases. Per germline, CDR1 DFQATT and CDR2 SNEGSKA (reference sequence). V lost 5 bases and J lost 4; bases outside the gene matches: 14. The CDR3 loop spans 16 amino acids. The CDR3 sequence: CSAPSGPVWASDTQYF. Written as DNA, the CDR3 is TGCAGTGCTCCTAGCGGGCCGGTATGGGCCTCAGATACGCAGTATTTT.

This clone was seen ten or more times. The chain links TRBV7-3 to TRBJ2-3; TRBD2 might be the D (6 bases). Per the germline V gene, CDR1 is SGHTA and CDR2 is FQGTGA. Trimming stripped 2 bases from V and 6 bases from J, with 12 bases between. The CDR3 spans 14 residues. For the CDR3, the DNA is TGTGCCAGCAGCTTACTTGCGGGGTCCGATACGCAGTATTTT. Translating gives CASSLLAGSDTQYF.

The V gene is TRBV18, the J gene TRBJ2-7, with a tentative D call TRBD1 (6 bases). Germline CDR1 is KGHSH and CDR2 is LQKENI. V lost 3 bases to trimming and J lost 3 bases, with 12 bases between them. This CDR3 is built from 14 residues. Here the CDR3 reads CASSPRDNDYEQYF. In nucleotides, the CDR3 is TGTGCCAGCTCACCCCGGGACAACGACTACGAGCAGTACTTC.

This clone was seen more than once but under ten times. One base away lies a much larger clone, so this may be a sequencing read error. The J gene is TRBJ2-4, the V gene TRBV6-1; D gene ambiguous. Deletions cut 5 bases from V and 8 bases from J, with 25 bases between. The CDR3 extends over 17 amino acids. Germline V gene data show CDR1 as MNHNS and CDR2 as SASEGT. In DNA form, the CDR3 reads TGTGCCAGCAGTACTGGGAAGTTGCGTAACCGTACCCACATTCAGTACTTC. The encoded protein is CASSTGKLRNRTHIQYF.

Many counts were recorded for this clone. CDR3 in DNA: TGTGCCAGTAGTCAATGGGGACTAGCGGGAGGCGGTTTCTACGAGCAGTACTTC. Its protein product is CASSQWGLAGGGFYEQYF. V gene TRBV19 combines with J gene TRBJ2-7, with 15 nucleotides matching TRBD2. Germline V gene data show CDR1 as LNHDA and CDR2 as SQIVND (reference sequence). The CDR3 has 18 residues. Trimming took 5 bases from V and 3 from J; bases not matched to a gene: 11.

This clone has more than one count but fewer than ten. CDR3 DNA sequence: TGCAGTGCTCCGCCTGGGCTAGCGGGAGTATCGGGGTACTTC. It encodes CSAPPGLAGVSGYF. The chain joins TRBV20-1 to TRBJ2-4; 10 bases align to TRBD2. Germline V gene sequence: CDR1 DFQATT, CDR2 SNEGSKA (reference sequence). The CDR3 has 14 residues. V shed 5 bases, J shed 15 bases, and the junction held 16 bases outside the gene matches.

In its sample, this clone was seen a few times. This chain uses TRBV6-1 with TRBJ1-2, with D unresolved. The V end lost 0 bases, the J end lost 8 bases, and 16 bases lay between the germline ends. The CDR3 has 15 amino acids. Looked up from germline, CDR1 is MNHNS and CDR2 is SASEGT. As DNA, the CDR3 is TGTGCCAGCAGTGAAGCTCCAGCTCATACTAACGGCTACACCTTC. It codes for CASSEAPAHTNGYTF.

This clone was counted ten times or more. This may stem from a read error, because a much larger clone lies one nucleotide away. The chain links TRBV12-5 to TRBJ2-3; D unresolved. The ends were cut back, 2 bases at V and 2 bases at J, with 8 bases in the middle. Looked up from germline, CDR1 is LGHNT and CDR2 is FRNRAP. CDR3 length: 14 amino acids. The CDR3 DNA reads as TGTGCTAGTGGTTTGTACCACTACACAGATACGCAGTATTTT. It codes for CASGLYHYTDTQYF.

Details on this clone: Since a much larger clone is just one base distant, this may be a read error. V and J are TRBV7-2 and TRBJ2-2, with TRBD1 identical over 8 bases. Trimming took 7 bases from V and 8 from J; bases not matched to a gene: 9. The CDR3 has 14 residues. The germline CDR1 and CDR2 sequences are SGHTA and FQGNSA. Here the CDR3 DNA reads TGTGCCAGCACCGAGACAGGGGTATGGGGGGAGCTGTTTTTT. This gives the protein CASTETGVWGELFF.

This clone was seen repeatedly, ten times or more. This sample includes further DNA sequences coding for the same CDR3. The rearrangement uses TRBV9 and TRBJ2-1, with TRBD2 as a possible D gene (6 bases). The CDR3 spans 15 residues. The germline V gene encodes CDR1 SGDLS and CDR2 YYNGEE. V dropped 5 bases and J dropped 9 bases, with 21 bases sitting between them. The CDR3 loop is CASSRSGTAGGEQFF. CDR3 coding DNA: TGTGCCAGCAGTCGTAGTGGCACAGCGGGCGGTGAGCAGTTCTTC.

This clone is medium-sized by share. The V and J genes are TRBV19 and TRBJ1-6, with D possibly being TRBD1 (6 bases). Trimming removed 6 bases from V and 10 bases from J, with 10 bases in between. There are 12 residues in the CDR3. Germline-derived CDR1 and CDR2 are LNHDA and SQIVND (reference sequence). Written as DNA, the CDR3 is TGTGCCAGTAGCACAGGGTCCTCACCCCTCCACTTT. This sequence encodes CASSTGSSPLHF. Full variable domain (remainder filled in from reference TRBV19 and TRBJ1-6): DGGITQSPKYLFRKEGQNVTLSCEQNLNHDAMYWYRQDPGQGLRLIYYSQIVNDFQKGDIAEGYSVSREKKESFPLTVTSAQKNPTAFYLCASSTGSSPLHFGNGTRLTVT.

This clone was observed at least ten times. V is TRBV5-6 and J is TRBJ1-2; perhaps TRBD1 as D (6 bases). V lost 4 bases to trimming and J lost 4 bases, with 17 bases between them. The germline V gene has CDR1 SGHDT and CDR2 YYEEEE. CDR3 length: 15 residues. The CDR3 DNA sequence: TGTGCCAGCAGCGGTGGGGGGGGCCAAGCCTATGGCTACACCTTC. The encoded protein is CASSGGGGQAYGYTF.

This clone was detected many times. The V gene is TRBV7-8, the J gene TRBJ2-7; possibly TRBD2 for D (5 bases). Germline CDR1 SGHVS, CDR2 FQNEAQ. V lost 5 bases, J lost 0 bases, and 17 bases lay in between. The CDR3 is 16 residues long. CDR3 sequence (DNA): TGTGCCAGCAGCCCGAGGAGGACGTCAAGCTCCTACGAGCAGTACTTC. It is translated as CASSPRRTSSSYEQYF.

In the case of this clone: The conserved phenylalanine or tryptophan normally closing the CDR3 is absent here, so this likely arose from a read error. The rearrangement links TRBV6-1 to TRBJ1-5; TRBD1 is a possible D gene (6 bases). The CDR3 spans 14 residues. Germline V gene lookup returns CDR1 MNHNS and CDR2 SASEGT. Trimming pared 7 bases from V and 7 bases from J, leaving 17 bases between. CDR3 amino acids: CASINGADRQPQHL. DNA for the CDR3: TGTGCCAGCATCAACGGGGCAGACAGGCAGCCCCAGCATCTT.

A word on this clone: This may stem from a read error, because a much larger clone lies one nucleotide away. The chain is built from TRBV5-6 and TRBJ2-7; D is uncertain. The CDR3 has 13 residues. From germline, CDR1 is SGHDT and CDR2 YYEEEE. Trimming removed 4 bases at V and 3 bases at J, with 11 bases between. The CDR3 DNA is TGTGCCAGCAGCCCACCTGGGGTCTACGAGCAGTACTTC. Translation gives CASSPPGVYEQYF.

This clone was seen many times. The gene calls are TRBV2 and TRBJ2-2, with 7 nucleotides matching TRBD2. Germline trimming cut 5 bases from V and 5 bases from J; bases unmatched to any gene: 17. The germline CDR1 and CDR2 sequences are SNHLY and FYNNEI. The CDR3 consists of 18 residues. CDR3 DNA sequence: TGTGCCAGCAGTCGGGGGAGCAGCGGGGTCCAGGAGACCGGGGAGCTGTTTTTT. Translated, it gives CASSRGSSGVQETGELFF.

This clone has ten or more counts. Different DNA sequences within this sample yield the same CDR3. The chain employs TRBV27 and TRBJ2-3; 14 nucleotides agree with TRBD2. The CDR3 is 15 amino acids. The V gene's germline CDR1 is MNHEY and CDR2 SMNVEV (reference sequence). V was clipped by 5 bases and J by 4 bases; unmatched bases: 2. The CDR3 coding sequence is TGTGCCAGCAGTGCGACTAGCGGGAGGGCAGATACGCAGTATTTT. Translated: CASSATSGRADTQYF.